This is a list of T cell receptor beta chains from one sample in a study of blood T cell repertoires in COVID-19. Using immunoSEQ multiplex PCR, the repertoire was profiled, and TCRdb retains in-frame clones only, with some absent. The data show some 260,000 clones, over 75% seen once. Sequenced input: peripheral blood. These receptors were obtained from a woman in her 30s with acute or convalescent COVID-19. Both conserved end residues are part of each CDR3. Each record gives: CDR3 DNA, CDR3 protein, D gene, CDR3 length, clone size, V gene, J gene. The D gene is left open where the match is weak. A clone size is listed for some rows: how often the clone was seen (once, few, many), or a class if it is expanded.

CDR3 DNA: TGTGCCAGCAGCCCCGCGGGGGGGCGAACTGAAGCTTTCTTT
CDR3 protein: CASSPAGGRTEAFF
D gene: .
CDR3 length: 14
clone size: .
V gene: TRBV7-2
J gene: TRBJ1-1

CDR3 DNA: TGTGCCAGCAGCGTAGACACCCAAGAGACCCAGTACTTC
CDR3 protein: CASSVDTQETQYF
D gene: .
CDR3 length: 13
clone size: .
V gene: TRBV9
J gene: TRBJ2-5

CDR3 DNA: TGTGCCAGCGGGAAGGGACACCAAACGTCCGGGGAGCTGTTTTTT
CDR3 protein: CASGKGHQTSGELFF
D gene: .
CDR3 length: 15
clone size: once
V gene: TRBV6-5
J gene: TRBJ2-2

CDR3 DNA: TGTGCCAGCAGCCTATCGGGACAGTCCTACGAGCAGTACTTC
CDR3 protein: CASSLSGQSYEQYF
D gene: TRBD1
CDR3 length: 14
clone size: .
V gene: TRBV4-2
J gene: TRBJ2-7

CDR3 DNA: TGTGCCAGCCGACCCGGGTCGAACTATGGCTACACCTTC
CDR3 protein: CASRPGSNYGYTF
D gene: .
CDR3 length: 13
clone size: few
V gene: TRBV6-5
J gene: TRBJ1-2

CDR3 DNA: TGTGCCAGCAGTTACTCTAACGGTGAAGCTTTCTTT
CDR3 protein: CASSYSNGEAFF
D gene: .
CDR3 length: 12
clone size: .
V gene: TRBV6-5
J gene: TRBJ1-1

CDR3 DNA: TGTGCCAGCAGCCAAGAGGGGCTAGCGGAAACCTACGAGCAGTACTTC
CDR3 protein: CASSQEGLAETYEQYF
D gene: TRBD2
CDR3 length: 16
clone size: .
V gene: TRBV4-2
J gene: TRBJ2-7

CDR3 DNA: TGTGCCAGCAGCCTGGGACTAGCGGGAGGGCCAGAGTATTTT
CDR3 protein: CASSLGLAGGPEYF
D gene: TRBD2
CDR3 length: 14
clone size: once
V gene: TRBV3-1/TRBV3-2
J gene: TRBJ2-3

CDR3 DNA: TGTGCCAGCAGTTTACTACCGGGACAGGGAAACACCATATATTTT
CDR3 protein: CASSLLPGQGNTIYF
D gene: TRBD1
CDR3 length: 15
clone size: .
V gene: TRBV27
J gene: TRBJ1-3

CDR3 DNA: TGTGCCATCAGTGAGGGACAGGGAGGCAATGAGCAGTTCTTC
CDR3 protein: CAISEGQGGNEQFF
D gene: TRBD1
CDR3 length: 14
clone size: .
V gene: TRBV10-3
J gene: TRBJ2-1

CDR3 DNA: TGTGCCTGGAGTGTTGCGGGCCCTGCTTTCTTT
CDR3 protein: CAWSVAGPAFF
D gene: .
CDR3 length: 11
clone size: .
V gene: TRBV30
J gene: TRBJ1-1

CDR3 DNA: TGTGCCAGCAGTTTCTTCAGGGGTGGGGAGCTGTTTTTT
CDR3 protein: CASSFFRGGELFF
D gene: .
CDR3 length: 13
clone size: .
V gene: TRBV12-3/TRBV12-4
J gene: TRBJ2-2

CDR3 DNA: TGTGCCAGCAGCTTAGTGGGGGAAGCGGGAAATGAGCAGTTCTTC
CDR3 protein: CASSLVGEAGNEQFF
D gene: TRBD2
CDR3 length: 15
clone size: .
V gene: TRBV7-2
J gene: TRBJ2-1

CDR3 DNA: TGTGCCAGCAGCGTCCGGGACTCCAATCAGCCCCAGCATTTT
CDR3 protein: CASSVRDSNQPQHF
D gene: .
CDR3 length: 14
clone size: .
V gene: TRBV5-6
J gene: TRBJ1-5

CDR3 DNA: TGTGCCAGCAGCTTCCGACTCACAGATACGCAGTATTTT
CDR3 protein: CASSFRLTDTQYF
D gene: .
CDR3 length: 13
clone size: .
V gene: TRBV7-6
J gene: TRBJ2-3

CDR3 DNA: TGTGCCAGCAGTGCAGCGGGAGGACGCAATCAGCCCCAGCATTTT
CDR3 protein: CASSAAGGRNQPQHF
D gene: .
CDR3 length: 15
clone size: .
V gene: TRBV2
J gene: TRBJ1-5

CDR3 DNA: TGTGCCAGCAGCAAACGGGACAGGGGAGGTGGCTACACCTTC
CDR3 protein: CASSKRDRGGGYTF
D gene: TRBD1
CDR3 length: 14
clone size: .
V gene: TRBV7-2
J gene: TRBJ1-2

CDR3 DNA: TGTGCCAGCAGTTTAAACAGGGTCTCTGGAAACACCATATATTTT
CDR3 protein: CASSLNRVSGNTIYF
D gene: .
CDR3 length: 15
clone size: .
V gene: TRBV27
J gene: TRBJ1-3

CDR3 DNA: TGTGCCAGCAGCCAAACAGGCCGGGGGGCCGGGGAGCTGTTTTTT
CDR3 protein: CASSQTGRGAGELFF
D gene: TRBD2
CDR3 length: 15
clone size: .
V gene: TRBV3-1/TRBV3-2
J gene: TRBJ2-2

CDR3 DNA: TGTGCCAGCAGCCAAGAAGAGGGGGAGAAATACGAGCAGTACTTC
CDR3 protein: CASSQEEGEKYEQYF
D gene: .
CDR3 length: 15
clone size: .
V gene: TRBV3-1/TRBV3-2
J gene: TRBJ2-7

CDR3 DNA: TGTGCCAGCAGCTTAGAGGGTTCCTACGAGCAGTACTTC
CDR3 protein: CASSLEGSYEQYF
D gene: .
CDR3 length: 13
clone size: .
V gene: TRBV5-5
J gene: TRBJ2-7

CDR3 DNA: TGTGCCAGCAGCTTCAGACAGGGCGATAATTCACCCCTCCACTTT
CDR3 protein: CASSFRQGDNSPLHF
D gene: TRBD1
CDR3 length: 15
clone size: .
V gene: TRBV7-2
J gene: TRBJ1-6

CDR3 DNA: TGTGCCAGCACCAGACAGTTCACCTATGGCTACACCTTC
CDR3 protein: CASTRQFTYGYTF
D gene: .
CDR3 length: 13
clone size: .
V gene: TRBV6-5
J gene: TRBJ1-2

CDR3 DNA: TGTGCCAGCAGCTTTCCAGGACAGGGAGGCTACGAGCAGTACTTC
CDR3 protein: CASSFPGQGGYEQYF
D gene: TRBD1
CDR3 length: 15
clone size: .
V gene: TRBV7-9
J gene: TRBJ2-7

CDR3 DNA: TGCGCCAGCAGCTTGGAGACCACAGGGGCCGGGGAGCTGTTTTTT
CDR3 protein: CASSLETTGAGELFF
D gene: TRBD1
CDR3 length: 15
clone size: once
V gene: TRBV5-1
J gene: TRBJ2-2

CDR3 DNA: TGTGCCAGCAGACCTCATCCAGGGAAAACTCTGAATGAGCAGTTCTTC
CDR3 protein: CASRPHPGKTLNEQFF
D gene: .
CDR3 length: 16
clone size: .
V gene: TRBV27
J gene: TRBJ2-1

CDR3 DNA: TGCGCCAGCAGCCTCCTTACACCCTCTGGGGCCAACGTCCTGACTTTC
CDR3 protein: CASSLLTPSGANVLTF
D gene: .
CDR3 length: 16
clone size: .
V gene: TRBV5-1
J gene: TRBJ2-6

CDR3 DNA: TGTGCCATAAAAGGGACAGGCGATAATTCACCCCTCCACTTT
CDR3 protein: CAIKGTGDNSPLHF
D gene: TRBD1
CDR3 length: 14
clone size: .
V gene: TRBV10-3
J gene: TRBJ1-6

CDR3 DNA: TGTGCCAGCAGCCAGCCGAGGGGGCGGGATGAGCAGTTCTTC
CDR3 protein: CASSQPRGRDEQFF
D gene: TRBD1
CDR3 length: 14
clone size: .
V gene: TRBV5-6
J gene: TRBJ2-1

CDR3 DNA: TGTGCCAGCAGCCGGGACGGGAGGGGGCAGTACTTC
CDR3 protein: CASSRDGRGQYF
D gene: TRBD2
CDR3 length: 12
clone size: .
V gene: TRBV7-2
J gene: TRBJ2-7

CDR3 DNA: TGTGCCAGTAGTATAAATTTAGTCGCTCGGGGGGCCGTAAGCTCCTACAATGAGCAGTTCTTC
CDR3 protein: CASSINLVARGAVSSYNEQFF
D gene: .
CDR3 length: 21
clone size: .
V gene: TRBV19
J gene: TRBJ2-1

CDR3 DNA: TGTGCCAGAAGCTTGGGCTCGACCCGGGACAGGGGCAATCAGCCCCAGCATTTT
CDR3 protein: CARSLGSTRDRGNQPQHF
D gene: TRBD1
CDR3 length: 18
clone size: once
V gene: TRBV5-3
J gene: TRBJ1-5

CDR3 DNA: TGTGCCAGTAAGATCCGGGACAGGGAGGACTACGAGCAGTACTTC
CDR3 protein: CASKIRDREDYEQYF
D gene: TRBD1
CDR3 length: 15
clone size: .
V gene: TRBV19
J gene: TRBJ2-7

CDR3 DNA: TGTGCCACGAACCGGGACAGACAGTACGAGCAGTACTTC
CDR3 protein: CATNRDRQYEQYF
D gene: TRBD1
CDR3 length: 13
clone size: few
V gene: TRBV2
J gene: TRBJ2-7

CDR3 DNA: TGTGCCAGTAGTATACAGACAGGGATTCCCTACGAGCAGTACTTC
CDR3 protein: CASSIQTGIPYEQYF
D gene: TRBD1
CDR3 length: 15
clone size: .
V gene: TRBV19
J gene: TRBJ2-7

CDR3 DNA: TGTGCCAGCAGTTCCCTGGGACTAGCGGCTTCAGATACGCAGTATTTT
CDR3 protein: CASSSLGLAASDTQYF
D gene: TRBD2
CDR3 length: 16
clone size: .
V gene: TRBV6-2/TRBV6-3
J gene: TRBJ2-3

CDR3 DNA: TGCAGCGCCAAACCCCCCGGACAGCTATATGGCTACACCTTC
CDR3 protein: CSAKPPGQLYGYTF
D gene: .
CDR3 length: 14
clone size: .
V gene: TRBV29-1
J gene: TRBJ1-2

CDR3 DNA: TGTGCCAGCAGGGCGGGGACAGTATCCTACAATGAGCAGTTCTTC
CDR3 protein: CASRAGTVSYNEQFF
D gene: .
CDR3 length: 15
clone size: few
V gene: TRBV5-6
J gene: TRBJ2-1

CDR3 DNA: TGTGCCACCAGTGATTCGACAGACCGTATAGGCGAGCAGTACTTC
CDR3 protein: CATSDSTDRIGEQYF
D gene: .
CDR3 length: 15
clone size: once
V gene: TRBV24-1
J gene: TRBJ2-7

CDR3 DNA: TGTGCCAGCCAGGACAGTAATCAGCCCCAGCATTTT
CDR3 protein: CASQDSNQPQHF
D gene: .
CDR3 length: 12
clone size: .
V gene: TRBV19
J gene: TRBJ1-5